This is a list of T cell receptor beta chains from one sample in a study of PD-1 blockade in classical Hodgkin lymphoma. The protocol was immunoSEQ multiplex PCR, while the TCRdb copy is restricted to in-frame clones and leaves out a portion. This table has about 86,000 clones, around 90% appearing once. Sequences were derived from peripheral blood mononuclear cells (PBMCs), sampled at baseline. The source is a human donor with classical Hodgkin lymphoma. Both conserved end residues are part of each CDR3. D genes are given only for firm matches.

j_gene | d_gene | v_gene | CDR3nt | CDR3aa
TRBJ1-2 | - | TRBV27 | TGTGCCAGCAGTCCCACGGGGGGCGCACATGGCTACACCTTC | CASSPTGGAHGYTF
TRBJ2-7 | - | TRBV19 | TGTGCCAGTAGTATAGTGGGGTCGTCCTACGAGCAGTACTTC | CASSIVGSSYEQYF
TRBJ1-4 | - | TRBV27 | TGTGCCAGCAGTTTATCTCCACGGCGTAATGAAAAACTGTTTTTT | CASSLSPRRNEKLFF
TRBJ1-2 | TRBD1 | TRBV7-9 | TGTGCCAGCAGCTTAAGCCGGGACAGATTCTATGGCTACACCTTC | CASSLSRDRFYGYTF
TRBJ2-3 | TRBD2 | TRBV30 | TGTGCCTGTAGCGGGGGGGGGCTACGCACAGATACGCAGTATTTT | CACSGGGLRTDTQYF
TRBJ1-2 | - | TRBV27 | TGTGCCAGCAGAACCCGGGACGGCAGCTATGGCTACACCTTC | CASRTRDGSYGYTF
TRBJ1-1 | - | TRBV5-6 | TGTGCCAGCAGCTTGCCCAGGGGAACTGAAGCTTTCTTT | CASSLPRGTEAFF
TRBJ2-7 | TRBD2 | TRBV4-1 | TGCGCCAGCAGCCATGGACTAGCGGGAGCCTACGAGCAGTACTTC | CASSHGLAGAYEQYF
TRBJ2-7 | - | TRBV21-1 | TGTGCCAGCAGCAAAGCGGGCGGGGAAATCTACGAGCAGTACTTC | CASSKAGGEIYEQYF
TRBJ2-3 | - | TRBV30 | TGTGCCTGTTCTTTCACAGGGTTATCAGATACGCAGTATTTT | CACSFTGLSDTQYF
TRBJ1-2 | - | TRBV30 | TGTGCCTGGATTGCTAGGGACACCTACTATGGCTACACCTTC | CAWIARDTYYGYTF
TRBJ1-1 | TRBD1 | TRBV27 | TGTGCCAGCAGCGAGGACAGGGAACTGAACACTGAAGCTTTCTTT | CASSEDRELNTEAFF
TRBJ2-1 | - | TRBV29-1 | TGCAGCGTTGAAGGGACAGTAGCTTACAATGAGCAGTTCTTC | CSVEGTVAYNEQFF
TRBJ2-7 | TRBD1 | TRBV29-1 | TGCAGCTTCTGGACAGGACCAGATACCTACGAGCAGTACTTC | CSFWTGPDTYEQYF
TRBJ2-1 | TRBD2 | TRBV6-1 | TGTGCCAGCAGTGAAGGACTAGCCAATGAGCAGTTCTTC | CASSEGLANEQFF
TRBJ1-1 | - | TRBV19 | TGTGCCAGTAGTGGGCAGACCTACACTGAAGCTTTCTTT | CASSGQTYTEAFF
TRBJ2-7 | TRBD2 | TRBV6-1 | TGTGCCACCTACTTGGGCGGGAGCTTTTTCGAGCAGTACTTC | CATYLGGSFFEQYF